The rows below give T cell receptor beta chains drawn from one sample of a study of blood T cell repertoires in COVID-19. The assay was immunoSEQ multiplex PCR, and TCRdb's table has in-frame clones only and misses some. The data show about 200,000 clones, approximately 86% seen once. Specimen: peripheral blood. The receptors were sampled from a man between 60 and 75 years old with acute or convalescent COVID-19. The CDR3 runs from the conserved cysteine through the conserved F or W. The D gene is left open where the match is weak. Not every row has a clone size; where given, it reads once, few, many or a size class.

j_gene,d_gene,v_gene,abundance,CDR3aa,CDR3nt
TRBJ1-5,.,TRBV6-5,.,CASGSQPGDQPQHF,TGTGCCAGCGGGAGCCAACCCGGGGATCAGCCCCAGCATTTT
TRBJ2-3,.,TRBV6-6,.,CASSYGPDTQYF,TGTGCCAGCAGTTATGGGCCAGATACGCAGTATTTT
TRBJ1-2,TRBD1,TRBV7-3,.,CASSPQGIGGYTF,TGTGCCAGCAGCCCACAGGGGATAGGTGGCTACACCTTC
TRBJ1-2,TRBD1,TRBV5-6,.,CASSSYTGTEGDYGYTF,TGTGCCAGCAGCTCATACACCGGGACAGAGGGGGACTATGGCTACACCTTC
TRBJ1-5,.,TRBV4-3,.,CASSQDYSGGQPQHF,TGCGCCAGCAGCCAAGATTATTCGGGGGGTCAGCCCCAGCATTTT
TRBJ2-3,TRBD1,TRBV5-1,.,CASSLIGTGGASTSTDTQYF,TGCGCCAGCAGCTTGATCGGGACAGGGGGCGCGAGCACGTCCACAGATACGCAGTATTTT
TRBJ1-2,TRBD1,TRBV5-1,.,CASSGSGTALGYGYTF,TGCGCCAGCAGCGGGTCCGGGACAGCTCTAGGGTATGGCTACACCTTC
TRBJ2-1,.,TRBV5-1,.,CASSLTASSYNEQFF,TGCGCCAGCAGCTTAACTGCGAGCTCCTACAATGAGCAGTTCTTC
TRBJ2-1,.,TRBV30,many,CAWSPPTGHLNEQFF,TGTGCCTGGAGTCCACCTACGGGACACCTGAATGAGCAGTTCTTC
TRBJ1-1,.,TRBV3-1/TRBV3-2,.,CASSQLGNTEAFF,TGTGCCAGCAGCCAGCTAGGTAACACTGAAGCTTTCTTT
TRBJ2-3,.,TRBV19,.,CASSTQGDRTDTQYF,TGTGCCAGTAGTACCCAGGGTGACCGCACAGATACGCAGTATTTT
TRBJ2-1,.,TRBV9,.,CASSVDPGLNNNEQFF,TGTGCCAGCAGCGTAGATCCGGGACTGAACAATAATGAGCAGTTCTTC
TRBJ1-6,TRBD1,TRBV19,.,CASRADRVRYSPLHF,TGTGCCAGTAGAGCGGACAGGGTCCGTTATTCACCCCTCCACTTT
TRBJ1-2,TRBD1,TRBV9,.,CASSVAQGDYGYTF,TGTGCCAGCAGCGTAGCACAGGGGGACTATGGCTACACCTTC
TRBJ2-7,.,TRBV3-1/TRBV3-2,.,CASRSRQGGEQYF,TGTGCCAGCAGATCAAGGCAGGGAGGCGAGCAGTACTTC
TRBJ2-7,.,TRBV10-3,.,CAISESNSLGSSYEQYF,TGTGCCATCAGTGAGTCGAATTCCCTCGGGAGCTCCTACGAGCAGTACTTC
TRBJ1-5,.,TRBV15,.,CATSRGRTAKSYQPQHF,TGTGCCACCAGCAGGGGCCGGACAGCAAAAAGTTATCAGCCCCAGCATTTT
TRBJ2-2,.,TRBV2,.,CASSETRQPNTGELFF,TGTGCCAGCAGCGAAACCAGACAGCCGAACACCGGGGAGCTGTTTTTT
TRBJ1-5,.,TRBV6-2/TRBV6-3,once,CASSYRSGPQHF,TGTGCCAGCAGTTACCGGTCGGGGCCCCAGCATTTT
TRBJ2-2,TRBD1,TRBV4-1,.,CASSQRGQGDTGELFF,TGCGCCAGCAGCCAACGGGGACAGGGGGACACCGGGGAGCTGTTTTTT
TRBJ2-2,.,TRBV11-1,once,CASSRRQGGPGELFF,TGTGCCAGCAGCCGCCGACAGGGAGGTCCCGGGGAGCTGTTTTTT
TRBJ1-2,.,TRBV6-5,few,CASSLEGTPRDYTF,TGTGCCAGCAGTTTGGAGGGGACTCCTAGGGACTACACCTTC
TRBJ1-2,.,TRBV6-5,.,CASSYSSQGHGYTF,TGTGCCAGCAGTTACTCGAGTCAGGGCCATGGCTACACCTTC
TRBJ1-4,.,TRBV18,.,CASSPHTREKLFF,TGTGCCAGCTCACCTCATACGAGGGAAAAACTGTTTTTT
TRBJ2-2,.,TRBV7-3,once,CASRRGVGSSGELFF,TGTGCCAGCAGGAGAGGCGTTGGGAGCTCCGGGGAGCTGTTTTTT
TRBJ1-3,.,TRBV7-9,.,CASSSSGGVEGNTIYF,TGTGCCAGCAGCTCCAGTGGGGGGGTGGAAGGAAACACCATATATTTT
TRBJ2-3,TRBD2,TRBV28,.,CASSLTSGGGGTDTQYF,TGTGCCAGCAGTTTGACTAGCGGGGGGGGAGGGACAGATACGCAGTATTTT
TRBJ1-5,.,TRBV7-9,.,CASSLAGSRNQPQHF,TGTGCCAGCAGCTTAGCGGGGAGCCGCAATCAGCCCCAGCATTTT
TRBJ2-2,.,TRBV6-6,.,CASKTGNTGELFF,TGTGCCAGCAAAACAGGGAACACCGGGGAGCTGTTTTTT
TRBJ2-7,.,TRBV28,.,CASSLPSGADYEQYF,TGTGCCAGCAGTTTGCCCTCTGGGGCAGACTACGAGCAGTACTTC
TRBJ2-7,TRBD2,TRBV7-9,.,CASSPTSGVIYEQYF,TGTGCCAGCAGCCCAACTAGCGGGGTGATCTACGAGCAGTACTTC
TRBJ1-1,TRBD1,TRBV9,.,CASSVVQGANTEAFF,TGTGCCAGCAGCGTAGTACAGGGGGCGAACACTGAAGCTTTCTTT
TRBJ1-6,TRBD1,TRBV18,once,CASSPPGGGNSPLHF,TGTGCCAGCTCACCCCCAGGGGGAGGTAATTCACCCCTCCACTTT
TRBJ2-7,.,TRBV19,.,CASSIGGLGYYEQYF,TGTGCCAGTAGTATTGGAGGTTTGGGGTACTACGAGCAGTACTTC
TRBJ2-1,TRBD1,TRBV12-5,.,CASAVGDRLNNEQFF,TGTGCTAGTGCCGTCGGGGACAGGCTTAACAATGAGCAGTTCTTC
TRBJ2-2,TRBD2,TRBV4-3,.,CASSPGLAGGNTGELFF,TGCGCCAGCAGCCCTGGACTAGCGGGGGGAAACACCGGGGAGCTGTTTTTT
TRBJ1-1,.,TRBV5-4,.,CASSLVGRATNTEAFF,TGTGCCAGCAGCTTGGTAGGCAGGGCGACGAACACTGAAGCTTTCTTT
TRBJ2-1,TRBD2,TRBV9,.,CAGTSGHYNEQFF,TGTGCCGGCACTAGCGGCCACTACAATGAGCAGTTCTTC
TRBJ1-1,.,TRBV10-1,.,CASSPIAGRATEAFF,TGCGCCAGCAGTCCTATCGCCGGCAGGGCCACTGAAGCTTTCTTT
TRBJ2-7,TRBD2,TRBV11-2,once,CASSPAGVYEQYF,TGTGCCAGCAGCCCGGCGGGGGTCTACGAGCAGTACTTC
TRBJ1-1,.,TRBV3-1/TRBV3-2,.,CASSQGHQANTEAFF,TGTGCCAGCAGCCAAGGCCATCAGGCGAACACTGAAGCTTTCTTT
TRBJ2-5,.,TRBV4-2,.,CASSQDHGQQETQYF,TGTGCCAGCAGCCAAGACCACGGACAGCAAGAGACCCAGTACTTC
TRBJ1-5,TRBD1,TRBV28,.,CASSYRGPQPQHF,TGTGCCAGCAGCTACAGGGGTCCCCAGCCCCAGCATTTT
TRBJ2-7,.,TRBV28,.,CASRPQGPRHEQYF,TGTGCCAGCAGACCGCAGGGGCCTCGACACGAGCAGTACTTC